The subject of this entry is one T cell receptor (beta chain). Its antigen is undetermined. The data stem from a study of blood T cells in healthy people across ages. Notes on the study in general: The recorded TCR beta diversity per million T cells decreased in a roughly linear manner with age.

The use of a sample-barcoded 5' primer and a J-beta primer mix characterized a second PCR of about 6 to 12 cycles. TCRdb reprocessed the 5' RACE reads with MiXCR, giving one entry per CDR3 protein. The data show about 1.4 million distinct CDR3 sequences, 59% seen once. V was pared by 8 bases and J by 0 bases, with 14 bases between. The CDR3 spans 14 residues. Germline V gene lookup returns CDR1 SQVTM and CDR2 ANQGSEA. The receptor was isolated from a man between 18 and 35 years old in good health. The specimen was blood. The chain couples TRBV29-1 to TRBJ2-1; the D is unclear. The CDR3 DNA sequence: TGCAGCCCACGCAGGTCAGGCTCCTACAATGAGCAGTTCTTC. As protein: CSPRRSGSYNEQFF.